The 16 T cell receptor beta chains in this list originate from one sample, sequenced in a study of OX40 agonist ivuxolimab in advanced cancers. Sequencing used immunoSEQ multiplex PCR; TCRdb keeps in-frame clones, though not all of them. The table records approximately 79,000 clones, approximately 86% of them present only once. This sample comprised CD4+ or CD8+ T cells sorted from blood, obtained in a trial of the OX40 agonist ivuxolimab. The receptors derive from an adult with an advanced solid tumor such as melanoma, head and neck, liver or kidney cancer.

This chain links TRBV7-6 with TRBJ2-1; D may be TRBD2 (5 bases). V was pared by 1 base and J by 9 bases, with 10 bases between. Germline V gene sequence: CDR1 SGHVS, CDR2 FNYEAQ. CDR3 length: 13 residues. CDR3 DNA sequence: TGTGCCAGCAGCTTAGAGTCTCGGGGTGAGCAGTTCTTC. Amino acids: CASSLESRGEQFF.

CDR3 nucleotides: TGCAGTGCTAACTTAGTAGAGACCCAGTACTTC. It codes for CSANLVETQYF. This rearrangement joins TRBV20-1 to TRBJ2-5; D is ambiguous. Germline loops: CDR1 DFQATT, CDR2 SNEGSKA (reference sequence). The CDR3 sequence is 11 residues long. V was shortened by 4 bases and J by 4 bases, with 7 bases between the two germline ends.

Worth noting for this clone: Other DNA sequences of this sample code for an identical CDR3. This sequence joins TRBV9 and TRBJ2-3; perhaps TRBD2 as D (6 bases). V lost 0 bases and J lost 6, with 14 bases in between. Germline loops: CDR1 SGDLS, CDR2 YYNGEE. The CDR3 loop spans 15 amino acids. The CDR3 DNA reads TGTGCCAGCAGCGTAGACGGGAGAGGGACTGATACGCAGTATTTT. This translates into CASSVDGRGTDTQYF.

The rearrangement joins TRBV18 to TRBJ1-1; D is unresolved. This CDR3 comprises 13 residues. CDR1 and CDR2 (germline): KGHSH, LQKENI. V was trimmed by 3 bases and J by 0 bases, leaving 5 bases between them. In DNA, the CDR3 is TGTGCCAGCTCACCGGGGATGAACACTGAAGCTTTCTTT. Protein: CASSPGMNTEAFF.

The CDR3 DNA reads as TGTGCCAGCAGCTTAATGGCGGGGGGCACCGGGGAGCTGTTTTTT. It encodes CASSLMAGGTGELFF. The chain recombines TRBV11-2 with TRBJ2-2, with TRBD2 matching 8 bases. Germline V gene lookup returns CDR1 SGHAT and CDR2 FQNNGV. The V and J ends lost 2 bases and 4 bases, in that order; junction bases with no gene match: 3. The CDR3 loop spans 15 amino acids.

This clone appeared a few times. V and J are TRBV9 and TRBJ2-1, with 8 bases that match TRBD2. There are 15 residues in the CDR3. Trimming removed 0 bases from V and 2 bases from J; junction bases left unmatched: 1. Germline CDR1 is SGDLS and CDR2 is YYNGEE. This CDR3 reads CASSVAGGPYNEQFF. The CDR3 region has the DNA TGTGCCAGCAGCGTAGCGGGAGGGCCCTACAATGAGCAGTTCTTC.

The V and J genes are TRBV5-4 and TRBJ2-2; TRBD2 is a possible D gene (6 bases). This CDR3 has 13 residues. V lost 3 bases and J lost 7, with 10 bases in between. Per germline, CDR1 SGHNT and CDR2 YYREEE (reference sequence). The CDR3 sequence is CASSWRGVGELFF. The DNA for the CDR3 is TGTGCCAGCAGCTGGAGGGGCGTCGGGGAGCTGTTTTTT.

Turning to this clone: Distinct nucleotide sequences in the sample also encode this CDR3. The chain couples TRBV6-1 to TRBJ2-3, with D unclear. Trimming left V 1 base short and J 6 bases short, with 5 bases between. Germline CDR1 MNHNS, CDR2 SASEGT. The CDR3 covers 12 residues. CDR3 DNA: TGTGCCAGCAGTGAAGTGGGGGATACGCAGTATTTT. It translates to CASSEVGDTQYF.

The CDR3 loop is CASTRLAGGYEQYF. CDR3 DNA: TGTGCCAGCACCAGACTAGCGGGGGGCTACGAGCAGTACTTC. The gene calls are TRBV5-6 and TRBJ2-7; 13 positions agree with TRBD2. V lost 6 bases to trimming and J lost 3 bases; unmatched junction nucleotides: 3. The germline CDR1 and CDR2 sequences are SGHDT and YYEEEE. The CDR3 extends over 14 amino acids.

The chain couples TRBV19 to TRBJ1-1; D is uncertain. Trimming took 6 bases from V and 4 from J, leaving 15 bases between them. The germline V gene has CDR1 LNHDA and CDR2 SQIVND (reference sequence). The CDR3 is 14 residues long. DNA of the CDR3: TGTGCCAGTAGCACTATCTCCTCAAGCACTGAAGCTTTCTTT. The encoded protein is CASSTISSSTEAFF.

J is TRBJ2-7 and V is TRBV6-5, with D maybe TRBD1 (5 bases). CDR3 length equals 13 residues. CDR1 and CDR2 from the germline V gene are MNHEY and SVGAGI. Trimming shortened V by 2 bases and J by 3 bases, and 8 bases separated the two germline ends. CDR3 sequence (DNA): TGTGCCAGCAGTTACGGGGCATACTACGAGCAGTACTTC. Protein sequence: CASSYGAYYEQYF.

The V gene is TRBV5-1, the J gene TRBJ1-1; 12 bases line up with TRBD1. The CDR3 has 15 amino acids. V lost 0 bases to trimming and J lost 6 bases; unmatched junction nucleotides: 3. Germline loops: CDR1 SGHRS, CDR2 YFSETQ. CDR3: CASSLAGQGASEAFF. The CDR3 coding sequence is TGCGCCAGCAGCTTGGCGGGACAGGGGGCTTCTGAAGCTTTCTTT.

This clone showed up just once. This chain links TRBV29-1 with TRBJ2-3; TRBD2 matches at 8 bases. This CDR3 has 15 amino acids. J was trimmed by 0 bases and V by 6 bases; bases with no gene match: 8. CDR1 SQVTM and CDR2 ANQGSEA come from the germline V gene. CDR3 region: CSVAYSGTSTDTQYF. CDR3 coding DNA: TGCAGCGTGGCTTATAGCGGGACTAGCACAGATACGCAGTATTTT.

This clone was found a few times. V is TRBV7-3 and J is TRBJ1-1; 8 bases map to TRBD1. V lost 4 bases and J lost 8; bases outside the gene matches: 9. The CDR3 length is 14 residues. From germline, CDR1 is SGHTA and CDR2 FQGTGA. The DNA of the CDR3 is TGTGCCAGCAGCTCCGGACAGGGATTGGGAGAAGCTTTCTTT. Translated, it gives CASSSGQGLGEAFF.

The J gene is TRBJ2-3, the V gene TRBV11-1, with unresolved D. Between the trimmed V and J ends, which lost 1 base and 4 bases, there was a span of 9 bases. The CDR3 extends over 14 amino acids. The germline V gene has CDR1 SGHAT and CDR2 FQDESV (reference sequence). Here the CDR3 DNA reads TGTGCCAGCAGCTTAGGCGTCTCCCCAGATACGCAGTATTTT. It specifies CASSLGVSPDTQYF.

The chain joins TRBV18 to TRBJ1-5; 9 bases fit TRBD1. Looked up from germline, CDR1 is KGHSH and CDR2 is LQKENI. The CDR3 totals 14 residues. Losses at the gene ends were 3 bases for V and 6 bases for J; bases not matched to a gene: 3. The CDR3 loop is CASSPLQGAQPQHF. As DNA, the CDR3 is TGTGCCAGCTCACCTTTACAGGGGGCTCAGCCCCAGCATTTT. Full variable domain (missing parts from reference TRBV18 and TRBJ1-5): NAGVMQNPRHLVRRRGQEARLRCSPMKGHSHVYWYRQLPEEGLKFMVYLQKENIIDESGMPKERFSAEFPKEGPSILRIQQVVRGDSAAYFCASSPLQGAQPQHFGDGTRLSIL.